This T cell receptor beta chain was retrieved from a study of blood T cell repertoires in COVID-19. Background on the study: Some COVID-19 samples were acute and others convalescent; all came from the United States, Italy and Spain. The analysed material was cDNA or gDNA that came from T cells, B-cell-depleted T cells, or PBMCs.

How the authors handled the data: Cell counts per sample came from amplifying reference gene primers. Clones were sequenced by immunoSEQ multiplex PCR, and TCRdb holds only the in-frame ones, with some missing. V and J calls and clone size follow that table, whereas D and trimming were derived from the DNA. Of 200,000 to 300,000 clones listed, around 85% were seen once; the top ten hold approximately 8.7%. V lost 8 bases, J lost 12 bases, and 26 bases lay in between. From germline, CDR1 is MNHEY and CDR2 SVGAGI. CDR3 length equals 15 residues. This receptor was obtained from an elderly woman with acute or convalescent COVID-19. The rearrangement uses TRBV6-5 and TRBJ2-1, with D perhaps TRBD2 (6 bases). Specimen: peripheral blood. The CDR3 loop is CASGGSDSRGERQFF. Here the CDR3 DNA reads TGTGCCAGCGGGGGGTCCGACAGCCGAGGGGAGAGGCAGTTCTTC.